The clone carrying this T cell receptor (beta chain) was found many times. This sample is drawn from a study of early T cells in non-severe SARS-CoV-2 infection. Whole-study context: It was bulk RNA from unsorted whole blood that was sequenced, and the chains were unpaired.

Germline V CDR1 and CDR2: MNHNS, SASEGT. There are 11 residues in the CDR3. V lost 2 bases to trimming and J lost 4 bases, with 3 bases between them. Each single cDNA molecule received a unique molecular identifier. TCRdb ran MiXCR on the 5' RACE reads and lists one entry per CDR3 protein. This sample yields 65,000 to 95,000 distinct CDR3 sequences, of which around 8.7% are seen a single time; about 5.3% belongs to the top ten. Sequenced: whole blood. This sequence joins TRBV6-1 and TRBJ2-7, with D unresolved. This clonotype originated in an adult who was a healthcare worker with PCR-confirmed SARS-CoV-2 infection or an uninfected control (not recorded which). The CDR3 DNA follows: TGTGCCAGCAGTGAAATGTACGAGCAGTACTTC. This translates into CASSEMYEQYF.